This paragraph covers one TCR beta chain sequence. The sample belongs to a study of blood T cell repertoires in COVID-19. Original handling: Cell counts per sample came from amplifying reference gene primers. Clones were sequenced by immunoSEQ multiplex PCR, and TCRdb holds only the in-frame ones, with some missing. V and J calls and clone size are given by that table; D and trimming were obtained from the DNA. The data hold more than 110,000 clones, with around three quarters observed a single time. Trimming pared 3 bases from V and 5 bases from J, leaving 14 bases between. The V gene's germline CDR1 is SNHLY and CDR2 FYNNEI. This CDR3 region has 15 residues.

The TCR sequence derives from a man at least 80 years old with acute or convalescent COVID-19. The rearrangement uses TRBV2 and TRBJ2-1; tentative D call: TRBD1 (5 bases). The specimen was peripheral blood. CDR3 sequence reads: CASSDDSLTNNEQFF. In DNA, the CDR3 is TGTGCCAGCAGTGATGACAGTTTGACCAACAATGAGCAGTTCTTC.